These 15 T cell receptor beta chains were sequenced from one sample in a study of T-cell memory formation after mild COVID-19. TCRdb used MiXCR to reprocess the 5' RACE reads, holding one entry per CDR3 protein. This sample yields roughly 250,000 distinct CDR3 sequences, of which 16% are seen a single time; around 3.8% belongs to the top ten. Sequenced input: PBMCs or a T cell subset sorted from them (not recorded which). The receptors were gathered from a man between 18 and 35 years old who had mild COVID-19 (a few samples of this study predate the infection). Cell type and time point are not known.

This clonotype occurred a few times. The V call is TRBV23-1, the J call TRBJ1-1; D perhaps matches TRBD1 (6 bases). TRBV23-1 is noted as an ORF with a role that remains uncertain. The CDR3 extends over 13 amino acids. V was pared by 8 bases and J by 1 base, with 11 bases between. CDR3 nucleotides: TGCGCCAGCTGGGGACACCAGAACACTGAAGCTTTCTTT. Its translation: CASWGHQNTEAFF.

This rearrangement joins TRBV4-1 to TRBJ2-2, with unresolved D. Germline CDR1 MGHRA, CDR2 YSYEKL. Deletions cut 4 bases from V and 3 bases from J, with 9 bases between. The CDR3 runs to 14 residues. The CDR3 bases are TGCGCCAGCAGCCCGCAGAGATACACCGGGGAGCTGTTTTTT. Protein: CASSPQRYTGELFF.

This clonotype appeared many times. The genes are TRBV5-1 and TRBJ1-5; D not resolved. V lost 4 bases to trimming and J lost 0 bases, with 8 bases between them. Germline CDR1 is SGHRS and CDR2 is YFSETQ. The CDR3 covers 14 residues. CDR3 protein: CASSPGDSNQPQHF. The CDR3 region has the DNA TGCGCCAGCAGCCCGGGTGATAGCAATCAGCCCCAGCATTTT.

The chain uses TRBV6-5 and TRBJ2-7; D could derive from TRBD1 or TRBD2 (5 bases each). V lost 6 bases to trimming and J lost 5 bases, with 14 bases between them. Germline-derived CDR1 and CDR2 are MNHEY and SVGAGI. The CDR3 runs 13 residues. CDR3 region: CASRSRENDEQYV. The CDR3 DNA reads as TGTGCCAGCAGGAGCAGGGAGAACGACGAGCAGTACGTC.

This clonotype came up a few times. CDR3 in amino acids: CASSPGLVGGTDTQYF. CDR3 nucleotides: TGTGCCAGCAGCCCAGGACTAGTGGGTGGCACAGATACGCAGTATTTT. This chain links TRBV11-3 with TRBJ2-3; 7 bases align to TRBD2. V lost 5 bases to trimming and J lost 1 base; unmatched junction nucleotides: 9. The germline CDR1 and CDR2 sequences are SGHNT and YENEEA. The CDR3 has 16 residues.

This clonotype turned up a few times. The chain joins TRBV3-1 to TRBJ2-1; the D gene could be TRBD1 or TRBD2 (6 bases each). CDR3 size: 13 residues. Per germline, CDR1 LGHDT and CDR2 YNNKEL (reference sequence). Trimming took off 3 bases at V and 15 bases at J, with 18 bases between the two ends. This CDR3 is CASSHRGQRRGFF. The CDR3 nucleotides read TGTGCCAGCAGCCACAGGGGTCAACGGAGGGGGTTCTTC.

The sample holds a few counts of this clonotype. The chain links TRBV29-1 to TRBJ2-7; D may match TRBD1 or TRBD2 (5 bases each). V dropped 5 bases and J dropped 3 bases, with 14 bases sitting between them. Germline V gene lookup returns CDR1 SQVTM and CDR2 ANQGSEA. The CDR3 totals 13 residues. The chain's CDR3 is CSVHNRDGYEQYF. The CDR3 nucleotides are TGCAGCGTTCACAACCGGGACGGCTACGAGCAGTACTTC.

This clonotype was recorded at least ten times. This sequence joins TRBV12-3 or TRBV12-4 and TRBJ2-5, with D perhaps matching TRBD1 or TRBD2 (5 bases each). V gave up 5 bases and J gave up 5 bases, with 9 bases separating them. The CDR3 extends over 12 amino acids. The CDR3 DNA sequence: TGTGCCAGCAGTGGGACGTGGGAGACCCAGTACTTC. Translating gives CASSGTWETQYF.

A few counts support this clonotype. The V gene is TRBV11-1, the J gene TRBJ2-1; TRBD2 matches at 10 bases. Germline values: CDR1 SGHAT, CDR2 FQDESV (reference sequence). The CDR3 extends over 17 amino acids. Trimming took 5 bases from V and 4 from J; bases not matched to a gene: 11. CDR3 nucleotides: TGTGCCAGCAGCACCCCAAGCGGGGGGGCTTATTACAATGAGCAGTTCTTC. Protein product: CASSTPSGGAYYNEQFF.

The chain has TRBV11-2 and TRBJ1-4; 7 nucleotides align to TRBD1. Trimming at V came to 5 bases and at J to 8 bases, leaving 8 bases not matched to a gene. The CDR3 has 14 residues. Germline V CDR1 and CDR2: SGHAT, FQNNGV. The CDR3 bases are TGTGCCAGCAGCCGCACAGGGGCTGGAGAAAAACTGTTTTTT. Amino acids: CASSRTGAGEKLFF.

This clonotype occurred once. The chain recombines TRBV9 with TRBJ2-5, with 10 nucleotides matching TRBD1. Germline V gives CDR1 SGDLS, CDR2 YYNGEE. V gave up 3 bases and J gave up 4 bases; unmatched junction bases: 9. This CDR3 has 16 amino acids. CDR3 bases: TGTGCCAGCAGCGGCCCCGGGACAGGGGCGGGAGAGACCCAGTACTTC. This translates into CASSGPGTGAGETQYF.

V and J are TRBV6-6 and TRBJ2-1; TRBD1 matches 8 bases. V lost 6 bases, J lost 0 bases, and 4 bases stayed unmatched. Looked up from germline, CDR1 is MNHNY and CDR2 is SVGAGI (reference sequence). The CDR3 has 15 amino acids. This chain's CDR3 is CASSGQGSSYNEQFF. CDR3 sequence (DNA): TGTGCCAGCAGCGGACAGGGAAGCTCCTACAATGAGCAGTTCTTC.

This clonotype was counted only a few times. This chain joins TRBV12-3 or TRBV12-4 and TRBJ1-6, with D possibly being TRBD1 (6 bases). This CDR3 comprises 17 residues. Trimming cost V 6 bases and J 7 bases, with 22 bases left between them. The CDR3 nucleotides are TGTGCCAGCAGCCAGGGGCGGGGCAGGGGAGCAAATTCACCCCTCCACTTT. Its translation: CASSQGRGRGANSPLHF.

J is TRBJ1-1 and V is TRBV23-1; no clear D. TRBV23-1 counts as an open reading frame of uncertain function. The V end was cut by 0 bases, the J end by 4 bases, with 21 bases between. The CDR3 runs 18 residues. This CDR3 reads CASSQSISVFRACTEAFF. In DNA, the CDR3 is TGCGCCAGCAGTCAATCGATCTCTGTGTTCCGGGCATGCACTGAAGCTTTCTTT.

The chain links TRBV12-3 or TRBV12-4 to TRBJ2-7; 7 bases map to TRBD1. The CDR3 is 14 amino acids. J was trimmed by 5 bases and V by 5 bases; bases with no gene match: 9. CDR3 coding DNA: TGTGCCAGCAGTCGTACAGGGGCAGTCAACGAGCAGTACTTC. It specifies CASSRTGAVNEQYF.